One and the same sample provided the 4 T cell receptor beta chains below, sequenced in a study of cytomegalovirus exposure and HLA in healthy donors. PCR primers comprised 60 Vbeta and 13 Jbeta primers. Sequencing used immunoSEQ multiplex PCR; TCRdb keeps in-frame clones, though not all of them. Of about 160,000 clones listed, 80% to 90% are singletons. Source material: PBMCs. These receptors all stem from a woman between 25 and 40 years old in good health and CMV-seropositive.

This chain connects TRBV30 to TRBJ2-3; D is perhaps TRBD2 (6 bases). Germline V lookup: CDR1 GTSNPN, CDR2 SVGIG (reference sequence). This CDR3 has 17 residues. The ends were cut back, 0 bases at V and 4 bases at J, with 20 bases in the middle. For the CDR3, the DNA is TGTGCCTGGAGTGTAGGCCCCCCGGGACTCCGAGCAGATACGCAGTATTTT. It translates to CAWSVGPPGLRADTQYF.

The gene calls are TRBV29-1 and TRBJ1-2, with 7 nucleotides matching TRBD1. This CDR3 spans 14 amino acids. With V trimmed by 7 bases and J by 5 bases, 13 bases remained unmatched. Germline assignment: CDR1 SQVTM and CDR2 ANQGSEA. DNA of the CDR3: TGCAGCGGCTCCCAGGGGGAGGAATCTTATGGCTACACCTTC. Encoded protein: CSGSQGEESYGYTF.

The chain recombines TRBV18 with TRBJ1-1; D gene ambiguous. CDR1 KGHSH and CDR2 LQKENI come from the germline V gene. The CDR3 loop spans 12 amino acids. Deletions cut 6 bases from V and 9 bases from J, with 14 bases between. CDR3 amino acids: CASSESTEQAFF. The DNA for the CDR3 is TGTGCCAGCTCCGAAAGTACAGAACAAGCTTTCTTT.

V gene TRBV6-1 combines with J gene TRBJ1-6; maybe TRBD1 (6 bases). Germline lookup yields CDR1 MNHNS and CDR2 SASEGT. Deletions cut 4 bases from V and 5 bases from J, with 12 bases between. The CDR3 has 15 amino acids. The CDR3 DNA follows: TGTGCCAGCAGTGTTTCAAGGGGGAATAATTCACCCCTCCACTTT. As protein: CASSVSRGNNSPLHF.